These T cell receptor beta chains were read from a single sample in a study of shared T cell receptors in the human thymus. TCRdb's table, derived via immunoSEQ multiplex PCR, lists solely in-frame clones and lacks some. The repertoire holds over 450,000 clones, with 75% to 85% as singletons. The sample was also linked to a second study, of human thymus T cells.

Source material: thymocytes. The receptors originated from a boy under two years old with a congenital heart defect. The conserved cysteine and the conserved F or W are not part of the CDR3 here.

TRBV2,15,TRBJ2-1,ASSEARERGSYNEQF
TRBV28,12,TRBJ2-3,ASIRTPSTDTQY
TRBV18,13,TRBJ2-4,ASSPFTEVPDIQY
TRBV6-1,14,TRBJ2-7,ASSDRLAGENYEQY
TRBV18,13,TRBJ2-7,ASSRRGLPSYEQY
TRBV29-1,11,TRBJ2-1,SVDWAGGSEQF
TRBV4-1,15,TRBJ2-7,ASSHRDLAGRPYEQY
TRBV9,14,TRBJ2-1,ASSAQGDWSYNEQF
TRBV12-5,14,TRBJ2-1,ASGLSAPGSENEQF
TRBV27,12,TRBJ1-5,ASSPFTGNQPQH
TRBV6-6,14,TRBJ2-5,ASSPGQRESPQTQY
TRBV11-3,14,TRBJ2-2,ASSPSGASGTGELF
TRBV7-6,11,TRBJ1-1,ASSPGGNTEAF
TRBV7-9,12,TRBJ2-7,ASSLPGGPSEQY
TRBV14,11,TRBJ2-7,ASSGDSSYEQY
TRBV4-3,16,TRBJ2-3,ASSQDAGLAGVPDTQY
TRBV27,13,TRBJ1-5,ASRPLTGDNQPQH